A selection of T cell receptor beta chains follows, all from one sample in a study of blood T cell repertoires in COVID-19. Using immunoSEQ multiplex PCR, the repertoire was profiled, and TCRdb retains in-frame clones only, with some absent. Found here are about 57,000 clones, over 80% of them singletons; the top ten hold about 22%. The material sequenced was peripheral blood. The receptors were sampled from an older woman with acute or convalescent COVID-19. The CDR3 runs from the conserved cysteine through the conserved F or W. Fields, in order: D gene, J gene, clone size, V gene, CDR3 protein, CDR3 DNA. A D gene is named only where the DNA matches it firmly. Only some rows state a clone size, as once, few, many or a class for expanded clones.

NA | TRBJ2-7 | NA | TRBV5-1 | CASSLEWGVEQYF | TGCGCCAGCAGCTTGGAATGGGGCGTCGAGCAGTACTTC
NA | TRBJ1-3 | NA | TRBV12-5 | CASGLNLYGESSGNTIYF | TGTGCTAGTGGTTTAAACCTCTATGGGGAGAGCTCTGGAAACACCATATATTTT
NA | TRBJ2-3 | NA | TRBV6-8 | CARTLAHTTDTQYF | TGTGCCAGGACACTAGCCCATACCACAGATACGCAGTATTTT
TRBD1 | TRBJ2-7 | NA | TRBV18 | CASSLDRGGYEQYF | TGTGCCAGCTCACTGGACAGGGGAGGCTACGAGCAGTACTTC
NA | TRBJ2-5 | NA | TRBV30 | CAWSGEEITRIYF | TGTGCCTGGAGTGGGGAGGAAATTACGAGGATATACTTC
NA | TRBJ2-7 | NA | TRBV6-1 | CASSERSDTAYEQYF | TGTGCCAGCAGTGAAAGGTCAGATACAGCCTACGAGCAGTACTTC
TRBD2 | TRBJ2-2 | NA | TRBV6-2/TRBV6-3 | CASSWTSGGARPGELFF | TGTGCCAGCAGTTGGACTAGCGGGGGGGCAAGACCCGGGGAGCTGTTTTTT
TRBD2 | TRBJ2-1 | NA | TRBV9 | CASSVTALAGTSYNEQFF | TGTGCCAGCAGCGTTACCGCCCTAGCGGGGACCTCCTACAATGAGCAGTTCTTC
TRBD1 | TRBJ2-5 | NA | TRBV10-2 | CASRRTGSQETQYF | TGCGCCAGCAGGCGGACAGGGAGCCAAGAGACCCAGTACTTC
NA | TRBJ2-5 | NA | TRBV29-1 | CSVFAQGAETQYF | TGCAGCGTCTTCGCACAGGGAGCAGAGACCCAGTACTTC
NA | TRBJ2-7 | NA | TRBV3-1/TRBV3-2 | CASSQVPSDEQYF | TGTGCCAGCAGCCAAGTTCCGTCCGACGAGCAGTACTTC
TRBD2 | TRBJ2-7 | NA | TRBV7-9 | CASSRGTGDYYEQYF | TGTGCCAGCAGCCGAGGAACGGGGGACTACTACGAGCAGTACTTC
TRBD1 | TRBJ2-7 | many | TRBV7-9 | CASTTWTGGYSYEQYF | TGTGCCAGCACCACATGGACAGGGGGTTACTCCTACGAGCAGTACTTC
NA | TRBJ2-5 | NA | TRBV7-6 | CASSLIVKGPGETQYF | TGTGCCAGCAGCTTAATCGTTAAAGGCCCGGGGGAGACCCAGTACTTC
NA | TRBJ2-7 | NA | TRBV11-2 | CASSLDLARYEQYF | TGTGCCAGCAGCTTAGATCTAGCGAGATACGAGCAGTACTTC
NA | TRBJ1-1 | NA | TRBV6-6 | CASSNTGQTEAFF | TGTGCCAGCAGCAACACAGGGCAAACTGAAGCTTTCTTT
NA | TRBJ2-7 | NA | TRBV5-1 | CASSSRLQREQYF | TGCGCCAGCAGCTCCCGACTCCAGAGGGAGCAGTACTTC
NA | TRBJ1-1 | NA | TRBV7-8 | CASRSFMNTEAFF | TGTGCCAGCAGAAGCTTTATGAACACTGAAGCTTTCTTT
NA | TRBJ2-1 | NA | TRBV15 | CATSGEDGDEQFF | TGTGCCACCAGCGGGGAGGACGGCGATGAGCAGTTCTTC
NA | TRBJ2-3 | NA | TRBV30 | CAWSLGLSTDTQYF | TGTGCCTGGAGTTTGGGACTCAGCACAGATACGCAGTATTTT